The rows below give T cell receptor beta chains drawn from one sample of a study of cytomegalovirus exposure and HLA in healthy donors. Produced via immunoSEQ multiplex PCR; TCRdb's table is partial and in-frame only. In the table there are 100,000 or so clones, around 80% of which are singletons. Sequenced input: PBMCs. These receptors originate from a man aged 25-45 years in good health and CMV-seropositive. The CDR3 runs from the conserved cysteine through the conserved F or W. The order of the fields is CDR3 protein, CDR3 DNA, D gene, V gene, J gene, clone size. The D gene is left open where the match is weak. Some rows mark clone size as missing; the rest say once, few, many or name a class of expanded clone.

CDR3aa: CASSESRGQPQHF; CDR3nt: TGTGCCAGCAGTGAATCTCGCGGGCAGCCCCAGCATTTT; d_gene: NA; v_gene: TRBV6-1; j_gene: TRBJ1-5; abundance: NA
CDR3aa: CASSESASGQETQYF; CDR3nt: TGTGCCAGCAGTGAGTCGGCTAGCGGGCAAGAGACCCAGTACTTC; d_gene: TRBD2; v_gene: TRBV2; j_gene: TRBJ2-5; abundance: NA
CDR3aa: CASSPATGSSYNEQFF; CDR3nt: TGTGCCAGCAGTCCAGCGACGGGTAGCTCCTACAATGAGCAGTTCTTC; d_gene: NA; v_gene: TRBV25-1; j_gene: TRBJ2-1; abundance: few
CDR3aa: CASSARQGSFAFF; CDR3nt: TGTGCCAGCAGCGCCCGACAGGGTTCGTTCGCTTTCTTT; d_gene: TRBD1; v_gene: TRBV9; j_gene: TRBJ1-1; abundance: NA
CDR3aa: CASSLGQPPQPQHF; CDR3nt: TGTGCCAGCAGCTTGGGACAGCCCCCCCAGCCCCAGCATTTT; d_gene: TRBD1; v_gene: TRBV7-2; j_gene: TRBJ1-5; abundance: NA
CDR3aa: CASRLSHVTGF; CDR3nt: TGTGCCAGCAGGCTAAGCCACGTGACTGGCTTT; d_gene: NA; v_gene: TRBV6-1; j_gene: TRBJ1-1; abundance: NA
CDR3aa: CASSSGQRRSNEKLFF; CDR3nt: TGTGCCAGCAGTTCGGGACAGAGGAGATCTAATGAAAAACTGTTTTTT; d_gene: TRBD1; v_gene: TRBV2; j_gene: TRBJ1-4; abundance: NA
CDR3aa: CASSYSGQGYQETQYF; CDR3nt: TGTGCCAGCAGTTACTCGGGACAGGGTTACCAAGAGACCCAGTACTTC; d_gene: TRBD1; v_gene: TRBV6-6; j_gene: TRBJ2-5; abundance: NA
CDR3aa: CASRDIGYTF; CDR3nt: TGTGCCAGCAGGGACATAGGCTACACCTTC; d_gene: NA; v_gene: TRBV28; j_gene: TRBJ1-2; abundance: NA
CDR3aa: CASSLNQGRAIKPQHF; CDR3nt: TGTGCCAGCAGCTTGAATCAGGGCCGGGCGATAAAGCCCCAGCATTTT; d_gene: NA; v_gene: TRBV5-6; j_gene: TRBJ1-5; abundance: NA
CDR3aa: CASSLWGEASTDTQYF; CDR3nt: TGCGCCAGCAGCCTTTGGGGGGAGGCTAGCACAGATACGCAGTATTTT; d_gene: NA; v_gene: TRBV4-1; j_gene: TRBJ2-3; abundance: NA
CDR3aa: CASSGDFADTQYF; CDR3nt: TGTGCCAGCTCGGGGGACTTTGCGGATACGCAGTATTTT; d_gene: NA; v_gene: TRBV6-4; j_gene: TRBJ2-3; abundance: NA
CDR3aa: CASTPGWGRNEKLFF; CDR3nt: TGTGCCAGCACCCCGGGGTGGGGGCGTAATGAAAAACTGTTTTTT; d_gene: NA; v_gene: TRBV6-1; j_gene: TRBJ1-4; abundance: NA
CDR3aa: CASSFLPGTDTQYF; CDR3nt: TGTGCCAGCAGCTTCCTCCCAGGCACAGATACGCAGTATTTT; d_gene: NA; v_gene: TRBV5-4; j_gene: TRBJ2-3; abundance: NA
CDR3aa: CATSRTPTGHEQFF; CDR3nt: TGTGCCACCAGCAGGACCCCGACAGGGCATGAGCAGTTCTTC; d_gene: TRBD1; v_gene: TRBV15; j_gene: TRBJ2-1; abundance: NA
CDR3aa: CSASGDGYTF; CDR3nt: TGCAGCGCCTCCGGGGATGGCTACACCTTC; d_gene: NA; v_gene: TRBV29-1; j_gene: TRBJ1-2; abundance: NA
CDR3aa: CASSVAALSASENTIYF; CDR3nt: TGTGCCAGCAGCGTAGCTGCGCTTTCCGCCTCTGAAAACACCATATATTTT; d_gene: NA; v_gene: TRBV9; j_gene: TRBJ1-3; abundance: NA
CDR3aa: CASGPMTGGAETQYF; CDR3nt: TGTGCTAGTGGCCCCATGACAGGGGGTGCGGAGACCCAGTACTTC; d_gene: TRBD1; v_gene: TRBV12-5; j_gene: TRBJ2-5; abundance: NA
CDR3aa: CASTLTGEWGNTIYF; CDR3nt: TGTGCCAGTACCTTGACAGGGGAGTGGGGAAACACCATATATTTT; d_gene: TRBD1; v_gene: TRBV19; j_gene: TRBJ1-3; abundance: NA
CDR3aa: CASSSGLAGGNEQFF; CDR3nt: TGTGCCAGCAGCTCCGGACTAGCGGGAGGCAATGAGCAGTTCTTC; d_gene: TRBD2; v_gene: TRBV27; j_gene: TRBJ2-1; abundance: few
CDR3aa: CASRPGPAEPQHF; CDR3nt: TGTGCCAGCAGACCAGGGCCCGCGGAGCCCCAGCATTTT; d_gene: NA; v_gene: TRBV6-1; j_gene: TRBJ1-5; abundance: NA
CDR3aa: CASNRDYSTNEQFF; CDR3nt: TGTGCCAGCAATAGGGACTACTCCACCAATGAGCAGTTCTTC; d_gene: TRBD2; v_gene: TRBV6-5; j_gene: TRBJ2-1; abundance: NA
CDR3aa: CASSWRDRGKETQYF; CDR3nt: TGTGCCAGCAGCTGGAGGGACAGGGGAAAAGAGACCCAGTACTTC; d_gene: TRBD1; v_gene: TRBV5-6; j_gene: TRBJ2-5; abundance: NA
CDR3aa: CASWGGWYGYTF; CDR3nt: TGTGCCAGCTGGGGGGGATGGTATGGCTACACCTTC; d_gene: NA; v_gene: TRBV28; j_gene: TRBJ1-2; abundance: NA
CDR3aa: CASTRANYGYTF; CDR3nt: TGTGCCAGCACGCGGGCTAACTATGGCTACACCTTC; d_gene: NA; v_gene: TRBV2; j_gene: TRBJ1-2; abundance: once
CDR3aa: CASSVDLDRGRYEQYF; CDR3nt: TGTGCCAGCAGCGTAGATCTCGACAGGGGTAGGTACGAGCAGTACTTC; d_gene: TRBD1; v_gene: TRBV9; j_gene: TRBJ2-7; abundance: NA
CDR3aa: CASSPRGGLNTEAFF; CDR3nt: TGTGCCAGCAGCCCCCGCGGCGGTTTGAACACTGAAGCTTTCTTT; d_gene: NA; v_gene: TRBV9; j_gene: TRBJ1-1; abundance: NA
CDR3aa: CASSLAAGTGDGYTF; CDR3nt: TGTGCCAGCAGCTTAGCGGCGGGGACAGGGGATGGCTACACCTTC; d_gene: TRBD1; v_gene: TRBV7-2; j_gene: TRBJ1-2; abundance: NA
CDR3aa: CASRQLGNTIYF; CDR3nt: TGTGCCAGCAGACAGCTTGGAAACACCATATATTTT; d_gene: NA; v_gene: TRBV19; j_gene: TRBJ1-3; abundance: few
CDR3aa: CASSSVHRVPGELFF; CDR3nt: TGCGCCAGCAGCTCAGTTCACAGGGTGCCCGGGGAGCTGTTTTTT; d_gene: NA; v_gene: TRBV4-3; j_gene: TRBJ2-2; abundance: NA
CDR3aa: CASSLARGRGADYGYTF; CDR3nt: TGCGCCAGCAGCTTGGCGCGCGGCAGGGGAGCGGACTATGGCTACACCTTC; d_gene: NA; v_gene: TRBV5-1; j_gene: TRBJ1-2; abundance: NA
CDR3aa: CASSQGGLATYNEQFF; CDR3nt: TGTGCCAGCAGCCAAGGAGGACTAGCGACCTACAATGAGCAGTTCTTC; d_gene: TRBD2; v_gene: TRBV4-2; j_gene: TRBJ2-1; abundance: NA
CDR3aa: CASSYSRGQPQHF; CDR3nt: TGTGCCAGCAGTTACTCTCGGGGACAGCCCCAGCATTTT; d_gene: NA; v_gene: TRBV6-6; j_gene: TRBJ1-5; abundance: NA
CDR3aa: CATTSGQGNTGELFF; CDR3nt: TGTGCCACCACCTCGGGACAGGGTAACACCGGGGAGCTGTTTTTT; d_gene: TRBD1; v_gene: TRBV15; j_gene: TRBJ2-2; abundance: NA
CDR3aa: CATSRDGRGQGNTGELFF; CDR3nt: TGTGCCACCAGCAGAGATGGGAGGGGACAGGGGAACACCGGGGAGCTGTTTTTT; d_gene: TRBD1; v_gene: TRBV15; j_gene: TRBJ2-2; abundance: NA
CDR3aa: CASSQDRGAYEQYF; CDR3nt: TGCGCCAGCAGCCAAGATCGGGGGGCCTACGAGCAGTACTTC; d_gene: TRBD2; v_gene: TRBV4-1; j_gene: TRBJ2-7; abundance: NA
CDR3aa: CASSWGGQSNYGYTF; CDR3nt: TGTGCCAGCAGCTGGGGTGGACAGTCTAACTATGGCTACACCTTC; d_gene: NA; v_gene: TRBV7-9; j_gene: TRBJ1-2; abundance: NA
CDR3aa: CASSPIGRADTQYF; CDR3nt: TGTGCCAGCAGCCCGATCGGCAGGGCAGATACGCAGTATTTT; d_gene: NA; v_gene: TRBV14; j_gene: TRBJ2-3; abundance: NA
CDR3aa: CASSIFPGRWDTDTQYF; CDR3nt: TGTGCCAGTAGTATTTTCCCAGGGAGGTGGGACACAGATACGCAGTATTTT; d_gene: NA; v_gene: TRBV19; j_gene: TRBJ2-3; abundance: few
CDR3aa: CASSFSASSSYEQYF; CDR3nt: TGTGCCAGCAGCTTTAGCGCCTCCAGCTCCTACGAGCAGTACTTC; d_gene: NA; v_gene: TRBV5-4; j_gene: TRBJ2-7; abundance: NA
CDR3aa: CASSQVQGVGQPQHF; CDR3nt: TGTGCCAGCAGCCAAGTTCAGGGTGTGGGTCAGCCCCAGCATTTT; d_gene: NA; v_gene: TRBV4-2; j_gene: TRBJ1-5; abundance: NA
CDR3aa: CASSPPRDRGGYTF; CDR3nt: TGTGCCAGCTCACCACCGAGGGACAGGGGTGGCTACACCTTC; d_gene: TRBD1; v_gene: TRBV18; j_gene: TRBJ1-2; abundance: NA
CDR3aa: CASRVAGGANVLTF; CDR3nt: TGTGCCAGCAGGGTAGCGGGGGGGGCCAACGTCCTGACTTTC; d_gene: TRBD2; v_gene: TRBV27; j_gene: TRBJ2-6; abundance: NA
CDR3aa: CASSESRGRDQPQHF; CDR3nt: TGTGCCAGCAGTGAATCTAGGGGTAGAGACCAGCCCCAGCATTTT; d_gene: NA; v_gene: TRBV2; j_gene: TRBJ1-5; abundance: few
CDR3aa: CASSFYRDSNTGELFF; CDR3nt: TGTGCCAGCAGCTTCTACAGGGATTCGAACACCGGGGAGCTGTTTTTT; d_gene: NA; v_gene: TRBV5-8; j_gene: TRBJ2-2; abundance: once
CDR3aa: CASSSPGGAGEAFF; CDR3nt: TGTGCCAGCAGCTCCCCCGGTGGGGCAGGCGAAGCTTTCTTT; d_gene: NA; v_gene: TRBV9; j_gene: TRBJ1-1; abundance: few
CDR3aa: CASSLWGQEAFF; CDR3nt: TGTGCCAGCAGCTTATGGGGACAGGAAGCTTTCTTT; d_gene: TRBD1; v_gene: TRBV7-9; j_gene: TRBJ1-1; abundance: NA
CDR3aa: CASSLSGQSNQPQHF; CDR3nt: TGTGCCAGCAGTTTATCGGGACAGAGCAATCAGCCCCAGCATTTT; d_gene: TRBD1; v_gene: TRBV28; j_gene: TRBJ1-5; abundance: few
CDR3aa: CASSLSGRAYEQYF; CDR3nt: TGTGCCAGCAGCTTAAGCGGGAGGGCCTACGAGCAGTACTTC; d_gene: TRBD2; v_gene: TRBV5-6; j_gene: TRBJ2-7; abundance: NA
CDR3aa: CASSYGQGVINEQFF; CDR3nt: TGTGCCAGCAGTTACGGGCAGGGGGTGATCAATGAGCAGTTCTTC; d_gene: TRBD1; v_gene: TRBV6-5; j_gene: TRBJ2-1; abundance: NA
CDR3aa: CAISESSSFARDTEAFF; CDR3nt: TGTGCCATCAGTGAGTCGTCCTCGTTTGCCCGGGACACTGAAGCTTTCTTT; d_gene: NA; v_gene: TRBV10-3; j_gene: TRBJ1-1; abundance: NA
CDR3aa: CASSESWANTEAFF; CDR3nt: TGTGCCAGCAGTGAAAGTTGGGCGAACACTGAAGCTTTCTTT; d_gene: NA; v_gene: TRBV27; j_gene: TRBJ1-1; abundance: NA
CDR3aa: CASSPLTSGETQYF; CDR3nt: TGTGCCAGCAGCCCCCTGACTAGCGGGGAGACCCAGTACTTC; d_gene: TRBD2; v_gene: TRBV6-1; j_gene: TRBJ2-5; abundance: NA
CDR3aa: CASSSGQGTDTQYF; CDR3nt: TGTGCCAGCAGCTCCGGACAGGGCACAGATACGCAGTATTTT; d_gene: TRBD1; v_gene: TRBV5-6; j_gene: TRBJ2-3; abundance: NA
CDR3aa: CASSLTLGGETQYF; CDR3nt: TGTGCCAGCAGCTTGACCCTGGGGGGGGAGACCCAGTACTTC; d_gene: TRBD2; v_gene: TRBV5-4; j_gene: TRBJ2-5; abundance: NA